The 17 T cell receptor beta chains below come from one sample, sequenced in a study of blood T cell repertoires in COVID-19. The data were produced by immunoSEQ multiplex PCR, yet TCRdb's version contains in-frame clones alone and is incomplete. The sample lists about 94,000 clones; 75% to 90% were seen once. Sequencing was done on a sample of peripheral blood. The receptors shown here come from a human donor in a cohort sampled during active COVID-19.

The rearrangement joins TRBV7-2 to TRBJ2-2, with 7 bases fitting TRBD1. Germline CDR1 is SGHTA and CDR2 is FQGNSA. CDR3 length: 14 amino acids. V shed 4 bases, J shed 1 base, and the junction held 0 bases outside the gene matches. The CDR3 here is CASSWDRNTGELFF. CDR3 nucleotides: TGTGCCAGCAGCTGGGACAGGAACACCGGGGAGCTGTTTTTT.

This chain links TRBV19 with TRBJ2-1; 11 bases are shared with TRBD2. Germline CDR1 LNHDA, CDR2 SQIVND (reference sequence). The CDR3 length is 16 residues. V lost 7 bases to trimming and J lost 2 bases; unmatched junction nucleotides: 7. CDR3 protein: CASNELAGGPYNEQFF. DNA of the CDR3: TGTGCCAGTAATGAGCTAGCGGGAGGTCCCTACAATGAGCAGTTCTTC.

This clone has a single count. This chain uses TRBV18 with TRBJ2-7, with TRBD2 as a possible D gene (6 bases). The CDR3 length is 15 residues. V was trimmed by 6 bases and J by 2 bases, leaving 17 bases between them. Germline V gives CDR1 KGHSH, CDR2 LQKENI. DNA of the CDR3: TGTGCCAGCTCCCGAGGAGCGGGCGCCACCTACGAGCAGTACTTC. Amino acid sequence: CASSRGAGATYEQYF.

The chain combines TRBV19 with TRBJ1-5; 9 positions match TRBD1. CDR3 length: 14 residues. Germline V gene sequence: CDR1 LNHDA, CDR2 SQIVND (reference sequence). V shed 10 bases, J shed 7 bases, and the junction held 11 bases outside the gene matches. The CDR3 region has the DNA TGTGCCACCAGTGGGGACAGGGTTCGGCAGCCCCAGCATTTT. As protein: CATSGDRVRQPQHF.

To note about this clone: Relative to the germline gene, one junction end is altered; a read error may explain this. The CDR3 sequence is CASSQAPLAMIF. In DNA form, the CDR3 reads TGTGCCAGCAGCCAAGCTCCCCTAGCGATGATCTTC. This chain uses TRBV3-1 (or the pseudogene TRBV3-2) with TRBJ2-7; the D gene is possibly TRBD2 (6 bases). Germline-derived CDR1 and CDR2 are LGHDT and YNNKEL (reference sequence). The CDR3 loop spans 12 amino acids.

This clone was observed a handful of times. The junction and the germline gene differ at one end; a read error may be behind it. CDR3 loop: CASSQTNELALHF. CDR3 bases: TGTGCCAGCAGCCAAACGAACGAGCTAGCGTTGCACTTC. The chain links TRBV4-2 to TRBJ2-7; D might be TRBD2 (6 bases). In germline, CDR1 is LGHNA, CDR2 YNFKEQ. This CDR3 spans 13 amino acids.

The chain combines TRBV6-6 with TRBJ2-3; no clear D. Germline V gives CDR1 MNHNY, CDR2 SVGAGI (reference sequence). The germline V and J ends were trimmed by 6 bases and 0 bases, with 10 bases remaining between them. The CDR3 has 14 amino acids. Written as DNA, the CDR3 is TGTGCCAGCAGGGCGGAGACTAGCACAGATACGCAGTATTTT. Protein: CASRAETSTDTQYF.

A single count supports this clone. The CDR3 region is CASSLRTRSEQYF. Here the CDR3 DNA reads TGTGCCAGCAGCCTCAGGACTAGATCCGAGCAGTACTTC. The chain couples TRBV11-2 to TRBJ2-7; 7 bases are a match to TRBD2. The germline V gene has CDR1 SGHAT and CDR2 FQNNGV. CDR3 size: 13 residues. V dropped 5 bases and J dropped 6; count of bases not matched to a gene: 7. Drawing the rest from reference TRBV11-2 and TRBJ2-7, the complete variable domain is EAGVAQSPRYKIIEKRQSVAFWCNPISGHATLYWYQQILGQGPKLLIQFQNNGVVDDSQLPKDRFSAERLKGVDSTLKIQPAKLEDSAVYLCASSLRTRSEQYFGPGTRLTVT.

The J gene is TRBJ2-6, the V gene TRBV3-1 (or the pseudogene TRBV3-2); 7 bases fit TRBD1. J gave up 7 bases and V 7 bases, and 10 bases lay outside the gene matches. The V gene's germline CDR1 is LGHDT and CDR2 YNNKEL (reference sequence). The CDR3 sequence is 15 residues long. CDR3 sequence reads: CASTLHDRDANVLTF. The CDR3 region has the DNA TGTGCCAGCACCTTACATGACAGGGACGCCAACGTCCTGACTTTC.

The J gene is TRBJ2-7, the V gene TRBV6-5; TRBD1 agrees at 8 bases. V gave up 8 bases and J gave up 1 base; unmatched junction bases: 10. The germline gives CDR1 MNHEY, CDR2 SVGAGI. The CDR3 has 15 amino acids. The CDR3 DNA reads TGTGCCAGCCGATTGGACAGGGCGTATTCCTACGAGCAGTACTTC. It specifies CASRLDRAYSYEQYF.

The J gene is TRBJ1-2, the V gene TRBV5-1; 8 bases are a match to TRBD1. J lost 8 bases, V lost 4 bases, and 13 bases had no gene match. The CDR3 contains 15 residues. Germline assignment: CDR1 SGHRS and CDR2 YFSETQ. The CDR3 loop is CASSLDGTGGFGYTF. CDR3 in DNA: TGCGCCAGCAGCCTGGATGGTACAGGGGGATTCGGCTACACCTTC.

The chain is built from TRBV9 and TRBJ2-3; D may be TRBD2 (5 bases). Germline V gives CDR1 SGDLS, CDR2 YYNGEE. V was shortened by 2 bases and J by 1 base, with 11 bases between the two germline ends. The CDR3 spans 15 residues. The CDR3 coding sequence is TGTGCCAGCAGCGTTAAGCGGACGGGCACAGATACGCAGTATTTT. Translating it yields CASSVKRTGTDTQYF.

J is TRBJ2-1 and V is TRBV9, with D possibly being TRBD2 (6 bases). Germline lookup yields CDR1 SGDLS and CDR2 YYNGEE. Trimming took off 2 bases at V and 7 bases at J, with 16 bases between the two ends. This CDR3 is 15 amino acids long. CDR3 sequence (DNA): TGTGCCAGCAGCGTGGGGACTCTGTCCCCTAATGAGCAGTTCTTC. It encodes CASSVGTLSPNEQFF.

The J gene is TRBJ1-1, the V gene TRBV5-1, with 9 bases fitting TRBD1. The V and J ends lost 1 base and 0 bases, in that order; junction bases with no gene match: 4. Germline V gives CDR1 SGHRS, CDR2 YFSETQ. The CDR3 has 16 amino acids. The CDR3 coding sequence is TGCGCCAGCAGCTTGACGACAGGGGGGATGAACACTGAAGCTTTCTTT. Its protein is CASSLTTGGMNTEAFF.

The chain carries TRBV5-1 and TRBJ2-7; D unresolved. Germline CDR1 is SGHRS and CDR2 is YFSETQ. V was clipped by 3 bases and J by 2 bases, with 3 bases between them. This CDR3 spans 11 amino acids. CDR3 nucleotides: TGCGCCAGCAGCTCGGCCTACGAGCAGTACTTC. This gives the protein CASSSAYEQYF.

The chain carries TRBV10-1 and TRBJ1-1; TRBD1 might be the D (5 bases). This CDR3 is 14 amino acids long. CDR1 and CDR2 from the germline V gene are WNHNN and SYGVQD (reference sequence). The ends were cut back, 4 bases at V and 3 bases at J, with 12 bases in the middle. The CDR3 DNA is TGCGCCAGCAGTGCAAGGTGGGGGGACACTGAAGCTTTCTTT. This encodes CASSARWGDTEAFF.

A remark on this clone: The same CDR3 also results from other DNA sequences found in this sample. The V call is TRBV3-1 (or the pseudogene TRBV3-2), the J call TRBJ1-2; 8 nucleotides match TRBD1. Germline CDR1 LGHDT, CDR2 YNNKEL (reference sequence). V gave up 3 bases and J gave up 4 bases; unmatched junction bases: 7. The CDR3 is made up of 15 amino acids. CDR3 protein: CASSQLDRAGYGYTF. CDR3 DNA: TGTGCCAGCAGCCAGTTGGACAGGGCGGGCTATGGCTACACCTTC.